This T cell receptor (beta chain) was sequenced for a study of shared clonotypes between healthy human individuals. Method: immunoSEQ multiplex PCR; TCRdb's copy keeps in-frame clones and lacks some. The data hold some 1.5 million clones, with approximately 96% observed a single time. Healthy HIV-negative adults with no recent acute infections or vaccinations were recruited as donors. V lost 4 bases, J lost 3 bases, and 15 bases lay in between. Germline CDR1 is MDHEN and CDR2 is SYDVKM. The CDR3 runs to 15 residues. The chain has TRBV28 and TRBJ2-5, with a possible D match to TRBD1 (6 bases). The receptor's source is a man aged 30-40 years in good health. Sequencing was carried out using naive CD4+ T cells sorted from blood. Indicated subset: CD45RA+ positively selected. CDR3 coding DNA: TGTGCCAGCAGTTCGGTGGGACGACAGGAAGAGACCCAGTACTTC. This encodes CASSSVGRQEETQYF.